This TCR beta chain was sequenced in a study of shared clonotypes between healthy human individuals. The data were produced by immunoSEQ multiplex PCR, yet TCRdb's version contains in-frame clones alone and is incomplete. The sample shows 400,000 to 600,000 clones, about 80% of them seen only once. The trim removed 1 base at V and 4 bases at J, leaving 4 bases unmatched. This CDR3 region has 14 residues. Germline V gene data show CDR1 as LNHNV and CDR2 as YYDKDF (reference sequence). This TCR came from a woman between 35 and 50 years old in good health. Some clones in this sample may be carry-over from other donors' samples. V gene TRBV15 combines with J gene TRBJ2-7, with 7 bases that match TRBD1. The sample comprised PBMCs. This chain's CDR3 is CATSRAGTEYEQYF. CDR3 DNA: TGTGCCACCAGCAGAGCCGGGACAGAGTACGAGCAGTACTTC.